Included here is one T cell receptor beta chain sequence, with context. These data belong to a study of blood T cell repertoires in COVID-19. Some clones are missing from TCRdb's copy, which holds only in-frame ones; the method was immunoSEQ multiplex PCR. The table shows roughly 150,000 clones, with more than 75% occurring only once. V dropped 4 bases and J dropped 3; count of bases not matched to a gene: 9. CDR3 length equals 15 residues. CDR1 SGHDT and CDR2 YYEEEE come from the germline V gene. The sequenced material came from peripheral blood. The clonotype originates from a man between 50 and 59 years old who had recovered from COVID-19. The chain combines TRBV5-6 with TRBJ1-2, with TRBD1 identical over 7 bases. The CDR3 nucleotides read TGTGCCAGCAGCCCGAATCCGGGACAGCACTATGGCTACACCTTC. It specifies CASSPNPGQHYGYTF.